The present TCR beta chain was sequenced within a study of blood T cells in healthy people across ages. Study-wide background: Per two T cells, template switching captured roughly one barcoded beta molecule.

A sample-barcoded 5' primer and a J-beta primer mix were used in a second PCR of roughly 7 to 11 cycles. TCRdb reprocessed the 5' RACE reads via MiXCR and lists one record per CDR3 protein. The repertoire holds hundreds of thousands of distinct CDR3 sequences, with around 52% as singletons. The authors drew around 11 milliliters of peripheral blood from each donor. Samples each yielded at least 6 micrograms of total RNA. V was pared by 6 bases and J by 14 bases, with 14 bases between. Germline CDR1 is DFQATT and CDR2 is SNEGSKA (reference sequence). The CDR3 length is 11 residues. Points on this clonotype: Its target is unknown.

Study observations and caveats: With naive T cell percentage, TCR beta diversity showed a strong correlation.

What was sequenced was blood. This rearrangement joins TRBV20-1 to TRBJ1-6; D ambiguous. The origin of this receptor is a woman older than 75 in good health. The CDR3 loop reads CSAQSGWALHF. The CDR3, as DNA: TGCAGTGCCCAGAGCGGTTGGGCCCTCCACTTT.